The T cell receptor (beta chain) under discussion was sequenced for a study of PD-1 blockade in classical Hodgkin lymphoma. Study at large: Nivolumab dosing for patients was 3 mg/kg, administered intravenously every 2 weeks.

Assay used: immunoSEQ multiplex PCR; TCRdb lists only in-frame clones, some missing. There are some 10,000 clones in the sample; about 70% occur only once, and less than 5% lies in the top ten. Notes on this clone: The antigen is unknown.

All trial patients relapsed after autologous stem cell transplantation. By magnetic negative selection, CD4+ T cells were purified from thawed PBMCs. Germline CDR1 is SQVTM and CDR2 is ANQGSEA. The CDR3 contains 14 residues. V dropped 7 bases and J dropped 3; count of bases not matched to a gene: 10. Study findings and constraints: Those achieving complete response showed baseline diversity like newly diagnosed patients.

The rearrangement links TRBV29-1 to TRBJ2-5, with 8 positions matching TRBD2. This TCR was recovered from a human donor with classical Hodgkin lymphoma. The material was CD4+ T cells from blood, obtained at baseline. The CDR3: CSAILGTRKETQYF. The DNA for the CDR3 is TGCAGCGCTATACTCGGGACTAGAAAAGAGACCCAGTACTTC. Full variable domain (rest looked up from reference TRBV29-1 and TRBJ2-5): SAVISQKPSRDICQRGTSLTIQCQVDSQVTMMFWYRQQPGQSLTLIATANQGSEATYESGFVIDKFPISRPNLTFSTLTVSNMSPEDSSIYLCSAILGTRKETQYFGPGTRLLVL.